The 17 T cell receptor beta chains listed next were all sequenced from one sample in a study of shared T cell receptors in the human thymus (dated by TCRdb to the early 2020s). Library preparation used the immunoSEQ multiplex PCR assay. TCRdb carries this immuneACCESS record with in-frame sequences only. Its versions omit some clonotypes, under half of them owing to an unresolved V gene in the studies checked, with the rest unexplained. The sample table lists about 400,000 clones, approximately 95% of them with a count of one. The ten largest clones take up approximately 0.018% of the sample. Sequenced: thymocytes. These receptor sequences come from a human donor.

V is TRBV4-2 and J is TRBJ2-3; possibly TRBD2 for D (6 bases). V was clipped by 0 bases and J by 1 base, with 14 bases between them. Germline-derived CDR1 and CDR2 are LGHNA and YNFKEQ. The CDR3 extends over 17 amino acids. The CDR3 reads CASSQEDLGGGTDTQYF. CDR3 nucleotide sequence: TGTGCCAGCAGCCAAGAGGACCTGGGGGGAGGCACAGATACGCAGTATTTT.

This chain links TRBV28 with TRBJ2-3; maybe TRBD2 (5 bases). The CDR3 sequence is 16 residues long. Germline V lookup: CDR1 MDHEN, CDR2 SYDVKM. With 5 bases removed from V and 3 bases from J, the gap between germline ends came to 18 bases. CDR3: CASSPRAPSRTDTQYF. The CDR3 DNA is TGTGCCAGCAGTCCCCGGGCCCCTAGCCGGACAGATACGCAGTATTTT.

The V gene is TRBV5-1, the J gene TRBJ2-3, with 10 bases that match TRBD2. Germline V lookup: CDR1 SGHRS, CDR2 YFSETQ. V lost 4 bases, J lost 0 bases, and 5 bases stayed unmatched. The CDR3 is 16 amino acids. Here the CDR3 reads CASSPELAGSTDTQYF. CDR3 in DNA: TGCGCCAGCAGCCCGGAACTAGCGGGGAGCACAGATACGCAGTATTTT.

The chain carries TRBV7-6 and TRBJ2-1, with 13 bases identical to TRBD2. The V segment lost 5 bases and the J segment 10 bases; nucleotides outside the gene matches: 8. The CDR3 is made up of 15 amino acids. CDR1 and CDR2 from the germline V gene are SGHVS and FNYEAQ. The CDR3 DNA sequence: TGTGCCAGCAGCGAAGGACTAGCGGGAGATTGCGAGCAGTTCTTC. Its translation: CASSEGLAGDCEQFF.

As DNA, the CDR3 is TGTGCTAGTGAAGAGACCCAGTACTTC. This codes for CASEETQYF. The chain links TRBV12-5 to TRBJ2-5; D remains ambiguous. The CDR3 loop spans 9 amino acids. Germline CDR1 and CDR2: LGHNT and FRNRAP. Trimming left V 7 bases short and J 3 bases short, with 0 bases between.

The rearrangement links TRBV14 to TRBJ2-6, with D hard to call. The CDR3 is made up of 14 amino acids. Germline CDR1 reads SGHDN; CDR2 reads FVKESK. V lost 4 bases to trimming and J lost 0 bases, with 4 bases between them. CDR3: CASSRPSGANVLTF. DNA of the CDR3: TGTGCCAGCAGCCGCCCCTCTGGGGCCAACGTCCTGACTTTC.

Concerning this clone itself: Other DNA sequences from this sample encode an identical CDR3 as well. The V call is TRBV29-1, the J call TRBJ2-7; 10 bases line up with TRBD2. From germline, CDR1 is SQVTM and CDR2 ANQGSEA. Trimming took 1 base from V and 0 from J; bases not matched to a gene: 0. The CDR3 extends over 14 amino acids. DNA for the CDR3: TGCAGCGTTGAAGTAGCGGGAGGCTCCTACGAGCAGTACTTC. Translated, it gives CSVEVAGGSYEQYF.

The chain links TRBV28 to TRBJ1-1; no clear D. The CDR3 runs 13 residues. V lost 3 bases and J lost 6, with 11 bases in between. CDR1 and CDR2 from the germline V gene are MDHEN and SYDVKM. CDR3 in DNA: TGTGCCAGCAGTTTCGTTGGGCAGCCTGAAGCTTTCTTT. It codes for CASSFVGQPEAFF.

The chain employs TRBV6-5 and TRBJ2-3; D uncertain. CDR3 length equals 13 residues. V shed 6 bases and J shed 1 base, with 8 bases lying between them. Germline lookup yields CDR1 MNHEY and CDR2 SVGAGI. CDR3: CASSRPGTDTQYF. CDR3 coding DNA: TGTGCCAGCAGCAGGCCAGGCACAGATACGCAGTATTTT.

The CDR3 sequence is CSVRGRASKGGYEQYF. The CDR3 bases are TGCAGCGTGAGGGGTAGGGCTAGTAAGGGCGGGTACGAGCAGTACTTC. V usage is TRBV29-1 and J usage is TRBJ2-7; the D gene could be TRBD1 or TRBD2 (5 bases each). Germline assignment: CDR1 SQVTM and CDR2 ANQGSEA. V shed 6 bases and J shed 4 bases, with 25 bases lying between them. This CDR3 spans 16 amino acids.

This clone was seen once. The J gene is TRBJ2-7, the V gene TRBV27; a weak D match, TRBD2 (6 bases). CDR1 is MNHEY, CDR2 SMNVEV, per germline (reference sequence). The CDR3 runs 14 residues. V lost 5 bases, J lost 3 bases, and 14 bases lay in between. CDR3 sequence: CASSPRDEDYEQYF. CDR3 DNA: TGTGCCAGCAGTCCGCGGGACGAGGACTACGAGCAGTACTTC.

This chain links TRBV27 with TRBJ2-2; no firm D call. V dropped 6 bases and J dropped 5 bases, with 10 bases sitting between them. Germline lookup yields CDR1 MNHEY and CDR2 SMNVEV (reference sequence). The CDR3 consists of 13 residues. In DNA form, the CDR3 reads TGTGCCAGCAGACCCTTTAATACCGGGGAGCTGTTTTTT. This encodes CASRPFNTGELFF.

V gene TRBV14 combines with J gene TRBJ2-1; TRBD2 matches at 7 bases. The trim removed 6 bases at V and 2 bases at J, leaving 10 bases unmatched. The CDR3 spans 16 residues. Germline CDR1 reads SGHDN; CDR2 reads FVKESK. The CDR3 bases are TGTGCCAGCAGGCCAGCGGGGCAGGCCCCCTACAATGAGCAGTTCTTC. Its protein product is CASRPAGQAPYNEQFF.

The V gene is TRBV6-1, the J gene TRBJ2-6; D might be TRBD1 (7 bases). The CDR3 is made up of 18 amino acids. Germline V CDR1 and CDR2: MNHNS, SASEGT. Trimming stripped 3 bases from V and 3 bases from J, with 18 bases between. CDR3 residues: CASSDREIQGNGANVLTF. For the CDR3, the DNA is TGTGCCAGCAGTGATCGGGAGATACAGGGGAATGGGGCCAACGTCCTGACTTTC.

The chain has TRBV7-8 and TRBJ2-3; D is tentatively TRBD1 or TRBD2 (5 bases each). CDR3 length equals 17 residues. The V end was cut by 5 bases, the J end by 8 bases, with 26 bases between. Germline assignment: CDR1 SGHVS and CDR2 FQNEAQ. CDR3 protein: CASSRGRSRSQGFTQYF. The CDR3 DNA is TGTGCCAGCAGCCGGGGACGGAGCCGATCCCAAGGGTTTACGCAGTATTTT.

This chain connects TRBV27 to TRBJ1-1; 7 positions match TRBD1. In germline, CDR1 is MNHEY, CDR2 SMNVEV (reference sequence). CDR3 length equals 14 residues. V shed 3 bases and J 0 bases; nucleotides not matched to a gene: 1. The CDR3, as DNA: TGTGCCAGCAGTTTGGGACAGATGAACACTGAAGCTTTCTTT. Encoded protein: CASSLGQMNTEAFF.

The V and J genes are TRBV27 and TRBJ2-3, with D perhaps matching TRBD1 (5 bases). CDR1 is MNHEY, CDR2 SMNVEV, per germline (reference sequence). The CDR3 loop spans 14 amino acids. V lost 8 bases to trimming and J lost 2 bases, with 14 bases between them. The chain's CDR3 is CASGPSRVTDTQYF. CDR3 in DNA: TGTGCCAGCGGACCATCCAGGGTCACAGATACGCAGTATTTT.